These T cell receptor beta chains were read from a single sample in a study of a mutant IDH1 vaccine in newly diagnosed glioma. TCRdb keeps only in-frame clones here, not all; method: immunoSEQ multiplex PCR. The sample has approximately 50,000 clones; about 80% are singletons. No antigen has been assigned to these receptors. Here the sequenced sample was PBMCs, taken from a glioma patient whose treatment included an IDH1 peptide vaccine. The receptor source for this set is a woman aged 40 to 50 with glioma. Some clones in this sample may be carry-over from other donors' samples. Each CDR3 is given with its conserved first and last residue. A D gene is named only where the DNA matches it firmly. A row's size may be missing; if present it is once, few, many or a size class.

d_call,clone_size,v_call,j_call,cdr3_aa,cdr3_nt
-,-,TRBV19,TRBJ1-3,CASRLDRSSGNTIYF,TGTGCCAGTAGGCTCGACAGGAGCTCTGGAAACACCATATATTTT
TRBD2,-,TRBV7-2,TRBJ2-4,CASSLDLAETGLAKNIQYF,TGTGCCAGCAGCTTAGACCTAGCGGAGACGGGCCTAGCCAAAAACATTCAGTACTTC
-,few,TRBV30,TRBJ1-2,CAWTPGLGNYGYTF,TGTGCCTGGACCCCTGGGTTGGGGAACTATGGCTACACCTTC
-,-,TRBV9,TRBJ2-2,CASSVGGELFF,TGTGCCAGCAGCGTGGGAGGGGAGCTGTTTTTT
-,-,TRBV5-6,TRBJ1-5,CASSFGPGNQPQHF,TGTGCCAGCAGCTTTGGCCCGGGGAATCAGCCCCAGCATTTT
-,-,TRBV19,TRBJ2-1,CASSIGTPLGSYNEQFF,TGTGCCAGTAGTATTGGGACCCCCTTAGGCTCCTACAATGAGCAGTTCTTC
-,once,TRBV7-9,TRBJ2-7,CASSPGQRQYF,TGTGCCAGCAGCCCAGGACAGAGGCAGTACTTC
TRBD1,once,TRBV7-2,TRBJ2-1,CASSNAGDSYNEQFF,TGTGCCAGCAGCAACGCTGGGGACAGCTACAATGAGCAGTTCTTC
-,-,TRBV19,TRBJ1-5,CASTVDNYSNQPQHF,TGTGCCAGTACCGTGGACAATTATAGCAATCAGCCCCAGCATTTT
-,-,TRBV2,TRBJ1-2,CASSASQREGRGYTF,TGTGCCAGCAGCGCTTCACAACGGGAAGGCCGCGGCTACACCTTC
-,-,TRBV6-5,TRBJ2-3,CASSLGYRELSTQYF,TGTGCCAGCAGCCTCGGGTACAGGGAGCTCTCTACGCAGTATTTT
-,-,TRBV4-2,TRBJ2-3,CASSQDEGANTQYF,TGTGCCAGCAGCCAAGATGAAGGTGCGAATACGCAGTATTTT
-,-,TRBV5-1,TRBJ2-3,CASSLKSETDTQYF,TGCGCCAGCAGCTTGAAGTCAGAAACAGATACGCAGTATTTT
-,-,TRBV19,TRBJ2-7,CASSISLLIYEQYF,TGTGCCAGTAGTATTTCCCTCTTAATCTACGAGCAGTACTTC
-,-,TRBV6-5,TRBJ1-4,CASSASGTSEKLFF,TGTGCCAGCAGTGCCTCCGGGACATCTGAAAAACTGTTTTTT
-,once,TRBV27,TRBJ2-7,CASSLSGQPYEQYF,TGTGCCAGCAGTTTATCAGGACAGCCCTACGAGCAGTACTTC
-,-,TRBV6-1,TRBJ2-7,CASRGGILVDYEQYF,TGTGCCAGCCGGGGCGGAATCCTGGTGGATTACGAGCAGTACTTC
-,-,TRBV30,TRBJ1-6,CAWSVQGTNSPLHF,TGTGCCTGGAGTGTACAGGGCACTAATTCACCCCTCCACTTT
-,few,TRBV7-9,TRBJ1-4,CASSFQENREKLFF,TGTGCCAGCAGCTTTCAGGAGAATAGGGAAAAACTGTTTTTT